Listed below are T cell receptor beta chains from one sample, sequenced in a study of radiation and T cells in renal cell carcinoma. Produced via immunoSEQ multiplex PCR; TCRdb's table is partial and in-frame only. Of approximately 150,000 clones listed, 86% are singletons. The specimen comprised blood, sampled from a patient whose treatment included radiotherapy and nephrectomy. The receptors originated from a woman between 45 and 60 years old with renal cell carcinoma. CDR3s include the opening cysteine and the closing phenylalanine or tryptophan. Fields, in order: J gene, V gene, clone size, D gene, CDR3 DNA, CDR3 protein. D genes are given only for firm matches. Size is stated for part of the rows, as once, few or many counts, or as a class when the clone is expanded.

j_call: TRBJ1-1
v_call: TRBV4-1
clone_size: .
d_call: TRBD1
cdr3_nt: TGCGCCAGCAGGCAAAGTGGGACAGGTGAAGCTTTCTTT
cdr3_aa: CASRQSGTGEAFF

j_call: TRBJ1-2
v_call: TRBV28
clone_size: .
d_call: TRBD1
cdr3_nt: TGTGCCAGCAGTTTACAGGGGGTCGTCTATGGCTACACCTTC
cdr3_aa: CASSLQGVVYGYTF

j_call: TRBJ2-2
v_call: TRBV29-1
clone_size: .
d_call: .
cdr3_nt: TGCAGCGTTGTATGGGGGAGCACCGGGGAGCTGTTTTTT
cdr3_aa: CSVVWGSTGELFF

j_call: TRBJ2-3
v_call: TRBV9
clone_size: once
d_call: TRBD2
cdr3_nt: TGTGCCAGCAGCGTAGGTAGCGGGGACCGGGATACGCAGTATTTT
cdr3_aa: CASSVGSGDRDTQYF

j_call: TRBJ1-5
v_call: TRBV5-1
clone_size: .
d_call: .
cdr3_nt: TGCGCCAGCAGCGGAGGTGCGTCCGTGTATCAGCCCCAGCATTTT
cdr3_aa: CASSGGASVYQPQHF

j_call: TRBJ2-7
v_call: TRBV16
clone_size: .
d_call: TRBD2
cdr3_nt: TGTGCCAGCAGCCAATCTTCCAGCGGGAGCGAGCAGTACTTC
cdr3_aa: CASSQSSSGSEQYF

j_call: TRBJ1-5
v_call: TRBV5-6
clone_size: .
d_call: .
cdr3_nt: TGTGCCAGCAGCTTGTCTATTAGCAATCAGCCCCAGCATTTT
cdr3_aa: CASSLSISNQPQHF

j_call: TRBJ2-2
v_call: TRBV5-4
clone_size: .
d_call: .
cdr3_nt: TGTGCCAGCAGCTTGGCGGACAGAGACACCGGGGAGCTGTTTTTT
cdr3_aa: CASSLADRDTGELFF

j_call: TRBJ1-1
v_call: TRBV4-1
clone_size: once
d_call: .
cdr3_nt: TGTGCCAGCAGCCAAGTGGGAGACACTGAAGCTTTCTTT
cdr3_aa: CASSQVGDTEAFF

j_call: TRBJ2-1
v_call: TRBV7-2
clone_size: .
d_call: TRBD2
cdr3_nt: TGTGCCGGGGGAATAGCGGGATTGAACAATGAGCAGTTCTTC
cdr3_aa: CAGGIAGLNNEQFF

j_call: TRBJ2-7
v_call: TRBV6-1
clone_size: .
d_call: TRBD1
cdr3_nt: TGTGCCAGTGACAACAGGGGGCGACGTTACGAGCAGTACTTC
cdr3_aa: CASDNRGRRYEQYF

j_call: TRBJ1-3
v_call: TRBV6-5
clone_size: .
d_call: .
cdr3_nt: TGTGCCAGCAGACCAGGGTTCTCTGGAAACACCATATATTTT
cdr3_aa: CASRPGFSGNTIYF

j_call: TRBJ1-4
v_call: TRBV19
clone_size: .
d_call: .
cdr3_nt: TGTGCCAGTAGTATAGAATACCGTGGGGTAGATGAAAAACTGTTTTTT
cdr3_aa: CASSIEYRGVDEKLFF

j_call: TRBJ2-2
v_call: TRBV7-2
clone_size: once
d_call: .
cdr3_nt: TGTGCCAGCCCCTTACACGGCGTCCTCACCGGGGAGCTGTTTTTT
cdr3_aa: CASPLHGVLTGELFF

j_call: TRBJ1-2
v_call: TRBV6-5
clone_size: .
d_call: TRBD1
cdr3_nt: TGTGCCAGCAGTGTTTCTCAGGGGGGTGGCTACACCTTC
cdr3_aa: CASSVSQGGGYTF

j_call: TRBJ2-7
v_call: TRBV5-6
clone_size: .
d_call: .
cdr3_nt: TGTGCCAGCAGCTTCGACTCGACCCACGAGCAGTACTTC
cdr3_aa: CASSFDSTHEQYF

j_call: TRBJ2-5
v_call: TRBV19
clone_size: .
d_call: .
cdr3_nt: TGTGCCAGTAGCGCCAACCAAGAGACCCAGTACTTC
cdr3_aa: CASSANQETQYF

j_call: TRBJ1-3
v_call: TRBV28
clone_size: .
d_call: .
cdr3_nt: TGTGCCAGCAGTTTAGGGGGGGCGATTGGAAACACCATATATTTT
cdr3_aa: CASSLGGAIGNTIYF